This T cell receptor beta chain was recovered during a study of control samples from healthy donors and cancer patients. Using immunoSEQ multiplex PCR, the repertoire was profiled, and TCRdb retains in-frame clones only, with some absent. The table records some 80,000 clones, over 85% of them present only once. The CDR3 has 15 amino acids. Trimming stripped 2 bases from V and 1 base from J, with 12 bases between. CDR1 is SGHNT and CDR2 is YYREEE in the germline V gene (reference sequence). This clone was counted once. The sequenced sample was PBMCs. The chain has TRBV5-4 and TRBJ1-1; tentatively, D is TRBD1 (6 bases). The TCR sequence derives from a woman aged 55-75 years with head and neck cancer. The CDR3 region is CASSLRGGTNTEAFF. As DNA, the CDR3 is TGTGCCAGCAGCTTAAGGGGGGGGACGAACACTGAAGCTTTCTTT.